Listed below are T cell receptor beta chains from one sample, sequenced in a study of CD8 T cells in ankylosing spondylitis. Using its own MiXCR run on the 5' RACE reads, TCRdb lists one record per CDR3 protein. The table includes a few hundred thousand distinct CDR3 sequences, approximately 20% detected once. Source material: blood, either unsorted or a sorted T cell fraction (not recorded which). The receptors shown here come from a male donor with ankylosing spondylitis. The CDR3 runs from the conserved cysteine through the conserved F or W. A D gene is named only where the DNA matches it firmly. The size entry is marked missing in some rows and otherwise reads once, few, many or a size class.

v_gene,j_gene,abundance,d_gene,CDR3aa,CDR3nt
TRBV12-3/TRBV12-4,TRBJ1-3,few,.,CASSLEGGSGNTIYF,TGTGCCAGCAGTTTAGAGGGGGGATCTGGAAACACCATATATTTT
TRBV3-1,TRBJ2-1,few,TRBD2,CASSQGLAGGFNEQFF,TGTGCCAGCAGCCAGGGCCTAGCGGGAGGATTCAATGAGCAGTTCTTC
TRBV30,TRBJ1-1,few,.,CAWSVPPTRGGLNTEAFF,TGTGCCTGGAGTGTACCCCCCACCAGAGGGGGGTTGAACACTGAAGCTTTCTTT
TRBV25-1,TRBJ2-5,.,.,CASRTRTDSGTQYF,TGTGCCAGCAGGACCCGGACCGACTCGGGGACCCAGTACTTC
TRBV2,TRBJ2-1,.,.,CASTREENNEQFF,TGTGCCAGCACGCGGGAAGAGAACAATGAGCAGTTCTTC
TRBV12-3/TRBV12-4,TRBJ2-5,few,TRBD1,CASRHRQGGSETQYF,TGTGCCAGCAGGCATCGACAGGGGGGTTCGGAGACCCAGTACTTC
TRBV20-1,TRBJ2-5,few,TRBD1,CSAARQGGFETQYF,TGCAGTGCTGCAAGACAGGGGGGGTTCGAGACCCAGTACTTC
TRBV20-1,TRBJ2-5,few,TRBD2,CSAQRVGGAGARVSQETQYF,TGCAGTGCTCAGAGAGTAGGAGGCGCGGGAGCGCGAGTATCACAAGAGACCCAGTACTTC
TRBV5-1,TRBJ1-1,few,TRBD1,CASSLGGQITEAFF,TGCGCCAGCAGCTTGGGGGGACAGATAACTGAAGCTTTCTTT
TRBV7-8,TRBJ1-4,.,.,CASSPGLNEKLFF,TGTGCCAGCAGCCCGGGCCTCAATGAAAAACTGTTTTTT
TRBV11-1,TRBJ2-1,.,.,CASSRLSGTLFSYNEQFF,TGTGCCAGCAGCCGACTCTCCGGGACCCTATTTTCGTACAATGAGCAGTTCTTC
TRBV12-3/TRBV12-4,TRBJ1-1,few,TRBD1,CASSFYRGLSMNTEAFF,TGTGCCAGCAGTTTCTACAGGGGGCTCTCTATGAACACTGAAGCTTTCTTT
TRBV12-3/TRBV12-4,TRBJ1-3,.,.,CASSLNTRTSGNTIYF,TGTGCCAGCAGTCTAAACACAAGGACCTCTGGAAACACCATATATTTT
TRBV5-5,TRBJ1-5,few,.,CASIPGGPQMNQPQHF,TGTGCCAGCATCCCCGGAGGGCCCCAGATGAATCAGCCCCAGCATTTT
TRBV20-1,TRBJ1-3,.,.,CSALRYRSSGNTIYF,TGCAGTGCCCTTAGGTATAGGTCCTCTGGAAACACCATATATTTT
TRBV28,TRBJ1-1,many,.,CASSSSPGRGTEAFF,TGTGCCAGCAGTTCCAGTCCGGGGCGGGGCACTGAAGCTTTCTTT
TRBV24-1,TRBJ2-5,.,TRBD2,CATSDRGGPRAETQYF,TGTGCCACCAGTGATCGGGGGGGGCCTAGGGCGGAGACCCAGTACTTC
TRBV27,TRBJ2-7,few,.,CASSMRRQFYEQYF,TGTGCCAGCAGTATGAGGAGGCAGTTCTACGAGCAGTACTTC
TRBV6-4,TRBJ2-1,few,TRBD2,CASSRLAGLVNEQFF,TGTGCCAGCAGTCGACTAGCGGGACTCGTAAATGAGCAGTTCTTC
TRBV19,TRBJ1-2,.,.,CASSIDRRTYGYTF,TGTGCCAGTAGTATTGACAGAAGAACCTATGGCTACACCTTC
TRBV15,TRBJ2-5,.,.,CATSRVSRQETQYF,TGTGCCACCAGCAGAGTAAGCAGACAAGAGACCCAGTACTTC
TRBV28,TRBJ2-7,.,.,CASSLARDGSYEQYF,TGTGCCAGCAGTTTAGCGCGGGACGGGTCCTACGAGCAGTACTTC
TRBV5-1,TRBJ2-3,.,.,CASSLELGTDTQYF,TGCGCCAGCAGCTTGGAGCTTGGCACAGATACGCAGTATTTT
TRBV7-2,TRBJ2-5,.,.,CASSLRVAPQETQYF,TGTGCCAGCAGCTTAAGGGTAGCGCCCCAAGAGACCCAGTACTTC
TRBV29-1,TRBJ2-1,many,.,CSVDGGATYNEQFF,TGCAGCGTTGACGGAGGGGCAACCTACAATGAGCAGTTCTTC